These T cell receptor beta chains were read from a single sample in a study of cytomegalovirus exposure and HLA in healthy donors. Method: immunoSEQ multiplex PCR; TCRdb's copy keeps in-frame clones and lacks some. The table includes about 160,000 clones, roughly 71% detected once. Sequencing was done on a sample of PBMCs. The receptor source for this set is a woman aged 50 to 60 in good health and CMV-seropositive. Each CDR3 is given with its conserved first and last residue. A D gene is named only where the DNA matches it firmly. Clone size, where shown, is once, few, many, or a class for clones that have expanded.

d_gene,v_gene,abundance,j_gene,CDR3aa,CDR3nt
-,TRBV30,-,TRBJ1-1,CAWRQGIAEAFF,TGTGCCTGGAGGCAGGGGATCGCTGAAGCTTTCTTT
-,TRBV7-8,-,TRBJ2-2,CASSFPDITPNTGELFF,TGTGCCAGCAGCTTTCCGGACATAACTCCGAACACCGGGGAGCTGTTTTTT
-,TRBV10-1,-,TRBJ2-7,CASSESTGNSYEQYF,TGCGCCAGCAGTGAGTCGACAGGTAATTCCTACGAGCAGTACTTC
TRBD1,TRBV7-9,once,TRBJ2-5,CASSIWTGEETQYF,TGTGCCAGCAGCATCTGGACAGGGGAAGAGACCCAGTACTTC
-,TRBV5-4,-,TRBJ2-1,CASSPSTNPEQFF,TGTGCCAGCAGCCCCTCGACAAACCCCGAGCAGTTCTTC
-,TRBV10-1,-,TRBJ1-1,CASSDSDTEAFF,TGCGCCAGCAGTGACAGTGACACTGAAGCTTTCTTT
TRBD2,TRBV19,-,TRBJ2-7,CASSIGGGTSYEQYF,TGTGCCAGTAGTATAGGGGGAGGGACCTCCTACGAGCAGTACTTC
-,TRBV7-9,-,TRBJ1-1,CASSRSGGRTEAFF,TGTGCCAGCAGTCGGTCCGGCGGGAGGACTGAAGCTTTCTTT
-,TRBV6-1,-,TRBJ1-2,CASTRRRTDYYGYTF,TGTGCCAGCACCCGACGCAGGACAGACTATTATGGCTACACCTTC
TRBD2,TRBV2,-,TRBJ2-2,CATLAGLTGELFF,TGTGCCACTCTAGCGGGGCTAACGGGGGAGCTGTTTTTT
-,TRBV5-4,-,TRBJ1-4,CASSLAGAGEKLFF,TGTGCCAGCAGCTTGGCAGGGGCGGGTGAAAAACTGTTTTTT
-,TRBV6-5,-,TRBJ1-2,CATYPREGDYGYTF,TGTGCCACCTACCCCCGTGAAGGGGATTATGGCTACACCTTC
TRBD1,TRBV6-1,-,TRBJ1-5,CASIRGPNQPQHF,TGTGCCAGCATCAGGGGGCCGAATCAGCCCCAGCATTTT
-,TRBV9,-,TRBJ2-7,CASSVAAGVSYEQYF,TGTGCCAGCAGCGTAGCTGCCGGGGTATCCTACGAGCAGTACTTC
-,TRBV4-1,once,TRBJ1-1,CASSQDLRNTEAFF,TGCGCCAGCAGCCAAGACCTAAGGAACACTGAAGCTTTCTTT
-,TRBV5-6,-,TRBJ2-3,CASSLGTPSTDTQYF,TGTGCCAGCAGCCTCGGGACTCCTAGCACAGATACGCAGTATTTT
TRBD1,TRBV2,-,TRBJ1-3,CASSETGQGTGNTIYF,TGTGCCAGCAGTGAAACGGGACAGGGAACTGGAAACACCATATATTTT
TRBD1,TRBV10-2,-,TRBJ2-7,CASGRGQAYEQYF,TGCGCCAGCGGACGAGGACAGGCCTACGAGCAGTACTTC
-,TRBV6-5,few,TRBJ2-7,CASSSGGLVPYEQYF,TGTGCCAGCAGTTCCGGGGGACTCGTCCCGTACGAGCAGTACTTC
-,TRBV29-1,-,TRBJ1-3,CSVGLSGSGNTIYF,TGCAGCGTTGGACTCAGCGGCTCTGGAAACACCATATATTTT
TRBD1,TRBV18,-,TRBJ2-3,CASSQTGGTDTQYF,TGTGCCAGCTCACAGACAGGGGGCACAGATACGCAGTATTTT
TRBD1,TRBV19,-,TRBJ1-2,CATSDRGYGYTF,TGTGCCACTTCGGACAGGGGCTATGGCTACACCTTC
-,TRBV7-3,-,TRBJ2-2,CASSNTKGELFF,TGTGCCAGCAGCAATACAAAGGGGGAGCTGTTTTTT
TRBD1,TRBV10-2,-,TRBJ1-1,CASSEFGQGGTEAFF,TGCGCCAGCAGTGAGTTTGGACAGGGTGGCACTGAAGCTTTCTTT
TRBD1,TRBV9,-,TRBJ2-3,CASSAGTASTDTQYF,TGTGCCAGCAGCGCCGGGACAGCTAGCACAGATACGCAGTATTTT
-,TRBV6-6,-,TRBJ1-1,CASIREGGLNTEAFF,TGTGCCAGCATTAGGGAGGGGGGGTTGAACACTGAAGCTTTCTTT